These T cell receptor beta chains were read from a single sample in a study of T cells in Graves' hyperthyroidism and ophthalmopathy. TCRdb independently ran MiXCR on the multiplex PCR reads; one entry per CDR3 protein. This table holds over 700,000 distinct CDR3 sequences, 15% to 20% found once. Sequenced input: blood. Receptors were obtained from a woman in her forties or fifties with Graves' hyperthyroidism that later progressed to Graves' ophthalmopathy. The CDR3 runs from the conserved cysteine through the conserved F or W. A D gene is named only where the DNA matches it firmly. Size is omitted from some rows. Given values are once, few, many or a class for expanded clones.

clone size: many
D gene: NA
V gene: TRBV20-1
J gene: TRBJ1-5
CDR3 DNA: TGCAGTGCTACTAGAAGTTCGGGCAATCAGCCCCAGCATTTT
CDR3 protein: CSATRSSGNQPQHF

clone size: NA
D gene: NA
V gene: TRBV5-1
J gene: TRBJ1-2
CDR3 DNA: TGCGCCAGCAGCCCCGGGGGGGGCCATCTACTTACCTATGGCTACACCTTC
CDR3 protein: CASSPGGGHLLTYGYTF

clone size: many
D gene: TRBD1
V gene: TRBV30
J gene: TRBJ1-1
CDR3 DNA: TGTGCCTGGAGTGTACAGAGGGGGCCGTACACTGAAGCTTTCTTT
CDR3 protein: CAWSVQRGPYTEAFF

clone size: many
D gene: NA
V gene: TRBV7-2
J gene: TRBJ1-6
CDR3 DNA: TGTGCCAGCAGCTTAAGCCGGGATTCACCCCTCCACTTT
CDR3 protein: CASSLSRDSPLHF

clone size: many
D gene: NA
V gene: TRBV5-1
J gene: TRBJ1-3
CDR3 DNA: TGCGCCAGCAGCTTGGATACCGGCCGCTCTGGAAACACCATATATTTT
CDR3 protein: CASSLDTGRSGNTIYF

clone size: few
D gene: NA
V gene: TRBV7-6
J gene: TRBJ1-5
CDR3 DNA: TGTGCCAGCAGCTTAGTCCCAGGGGCAAATCAGCCCCAGCATTTT
CDR3 protein: CASSLVPGANQPQHF

clone size: NA
D gene: TRBD1
V gene: TRBV24-1
J gene: TRBJ2-7
CDR3 DNA: TGTGACACCAGTGACCCGACAGGGAGCTCCCACGAGCAGTACTTC
CDR3 protein: CDTSDPTGSSHEQYF

clone size: few
D gene: NA
V gene: TRBV29-1
J gene: TRBJ2-1
CDR3 DNA: TGCAGCGTTCTACAGAATTACAATGAGCAGTTCTTC
CDR3 protein: CSVLQNYNEQFF

clone size: NA
D gene: TRBD2
V gene: TRBV7-2
J gene: TRBJ2-3
CDR3 DNA: TGTGCCAGCAGTCTCAGGCCGGGGGGTTCAGATACGCAGTATTTT
CDR3 protein: CASSLRPGGSDTQYF

clone size: few
D gene: NA
V gene: TRBV7-9
J gene: TRBJ2-5
CDR3 DNA: TGTGCCAGCAGCCTCATGAGCCAAGAGACCCAGTACTTC
CDR3 protein: CASSLMSQETQYF

clone size: many
D gene: NA
V gene: TRBV6-1
J gene: TRBJ2-7
CDR3 DNA: TGTGCCAGCAGTAGAACCGGCGGACACGGGAGTTACGAGCAGTACTTC
CDR3 protein: CASSRTGGHGSYEQYF

clone size: many
D gene: NA
V gene: TRBV7-9
J gene: TRBJ2-3
CDR3 DNA: TGTGCCACCCGGGGGGCCGGCACAGATACGCAGTATTTT
CDR3 protein: CATRGAGTDTQYF

clone size: many
D gene: TRBD2
V gene: TRBV3-1
J gene: TRBJ2-1
CDR3 DNA: TGTGCCAGCAGCCAATATGCGGGGGATGAGCAGTTCTTC
CDR3 protein: CASSQYAGDEQFF

clone size: many
D gene: NA
V gene: TRBV11-2
J gene: TRBJ2-5
CDR3 DNA: TGTGCCAGCAGCTTAGACCGACCACGGGGGCTCCATGAGACCCAGTACTTC
CDR3 protein: CASSLDRPRGLHETQYF

clone size: NA
D gene: NA
V gene: TRBV2
J gene: TRBJ1-5
CDR3 DNA: TGTGCCAGCAGCGCTAGTCGGGGCCTAGGGCAGCCCCAGCATTTT
CDR3 protein: CASSASRGLGQPQHF

clone size: few
D gene: TRBD1
V gene: TRBV19
J gene: TRBJ1-5
CDR3 DNA: TGTGCCAGTAGAAACCGGGACAGGGGCAATCAGCCCCAGCATTTT
CDR3 protein: CASRNRDRGNQPQHF

clone size: few
D gene: NA
V gene: TRBV14
J gene: TRBJ1-3
CDR3 DNA: TGTGCCAGCAGCCAAGTCGAGGGAAACACCATATATTTT
CDR3 protein: CASSQVEGNTIYF

clone size: few
D gene: TRBD1
V gene: TRBV16
J gene: TRBJ2-7
CDR3 DNA: TGTGCCAGCAGCCAACCGGGACAGGAGGCCTACGAGCAGTACTTC
CDR3 protein: CASSQPGQEAYEQYF

clone size: few
D gene: NA
V gene: TRBV7-9
J gene: TRBJ1-2
CDR3 DNA: TGTGCCAGCAGCTTAGGAGGGAGATATGGCTACACCTTC
CDR3 protein: CASSLGGRYGYTF

clone size: NA
D gene: NA
V gene: TRBV10-3
J gene: TRBJ2-1
CDR3 DNA: TGTGCCATCAGTGAGAGGGAGGGGGCAGGGGGTCGGGGGGACTACAATGAGCAGTTCTTC
CDR3 protein: CAISEREGAGGRGDYNEQFF

clone size: many
D gene: NA
V gene: TRBV5-1
J gene: TRBJ1-1
CDR3 DNA: TGTGCCAGCAGCTCCCCGGGGGGCACTGAAGCTTTCTTT
CDR3 protein: CASSSPGGTEAFF

clone size: many
D gene: TRBD1
V gene: TRBV20-1
J gene: TRBJ1-2
CDR3 DNA: TGCAGTGCTAGGCCTACAGGGGGTGGCTACACCTTC
CDR3 protein: CSARPTGGGYTF

clone size: NA
D gene: TRBD1
V gene: TRBV3-1
J gene: TRBJ1-6
CDR3 DNA: TGTGCCAGCAGGCAACAGGGGTTGGCACCCCTCCACTTT
CDR3 protein: CASRQQGLAPLHF

clone size: NA
D gene: TRBD2
V gene: TRBV30
J gene: TRBJ2-1
CDR3 DNA: TGTGCCTGGAGTGTACCGGGGGGACCTAATTACAATGAGCAGTTCTTC
CDR3 protein: CAWSVPGGPNYNEQFF

clone size: few
D gene: NA
V gene: TRBV10-3
J gene: TRBJ1-4
CDR3 DNA: TGTGCCATCAGTGAGTCGATCTTCCGGGCGAAAGATAATGAAAAACTGTTTTTT
CDR3 protein: CAISESIFRAKDNEKLFF

clone size: NA
D gene: TRBD1
V gene: TRBV19
J gene: TRBJ2-1
CDR3 DNA: TGTGCCAGTAGTTCCTCACAGGGGAATGAGCAGTTCTTC
CDR3 protein: CASSSSQGNEQFF

clone size: few
D gene: TRBD1
V gene: TRBV2
J gene: TRBJ2-7
CDR3 DNA: TGTGCCAGCAGAGCAGGACAGGGACCGACTTACGAGCAGTACTTC
CDR3 protein: CASRAGQGPTYEQYF

clone size: NA
D gene: NA
V gene: TRBV10-3
J gene: TRBJ1-5
CDR3 DNA: TGTGCCACCGGGACACTAGATAGCAATCAGCCCCAGCATTTT
CDR3 protein: CATGTLDSNQPQHF

clone size: NA
D gene: TRBD2
V gene: TRBV27
J gene: TRBJ2-3
CDR3 DNA: TGTGCCAGCAGTTGGTCTTGGCGGGGGGGCACAGATACGCAGTATTTT
CDR3 protein: CASSWSWRGGTDTQYF

clone size: many
D gene: NA
V gene: TRBV2
J gene: TRBJ2-1
CDR3 DNA: TGTGCCAGCAGGGTGGCGCAGGGAGGAAGCTCCTACAATGAGCAGTTCTTC
CDR3 protein: CASRVAQGGSSYNEQFF

clone size: many
D gene: NA
V gene: TRBV20-1
J gene: TRBJ2-5
CDR3 DNA: TGCAGTGCTAGTTCGGGATTTGAGACCCAGTACTTC
CDR3 protein: CSASSGFETQYF

clone size: NA
D gene: NA
V gene: TRBV15
J gene: TRBJ1-5
CDR3 DNA: TGTGCCACCAGCAGAGATCGGGCAGATCAGCCCCAGCATTTT
CDR3 protein: CATSRDRADQPQHF

clone size: few
D gene: TRBD2
V gene: TRBV12-3/TRBV12-4
J gene: TRBJ2-2
CDR3 DNA: TGTGCCAGCAGTGACGTCTGGACTAGCGGGGGATTCCTCACCGGGGAGCTGTTTTTT
CDR3 protein: CASSDVWTSGGFLTGELFF

clone size: many
D gene: TRBD1
V gene: TRBV6-1
J gene: TRBJ2-2
CDR3 DNA: TGTGCCAGCAGTGTAACAGGGGTCACCGGGGAGCTGTTTTTT
CDR3 protein: CASSVTGVTGELFF

clone size: many
D gene: NA
V gene: TRBV20-1
J gene: TRBJ2-5
CDR3 DNA: TGCAGTGCTAGGGGCGGGGCCCAAGAGACCCAGTACTTC
CDR3 protein: CSARGGAQETQYF

clone size: few
D gene: NA
V gene: TRBV30
J gene: TRBJ1-2
CDR3 DNA: TGTGCCTGGAGTGTACTGGGGGACATCTCTAACTATGGCTACACCTTC
CDR3 protein: CAWSVLGDISNYGYTF

clone size: many
D gene: TRBD1
V gene: TRBV18
J gene: TRBJ1-1
CDR3 DNA: TGTGCCAGCTCACCCCGACAGGGTGGATACGGCACTGAAGCTTTCTTT
CDR3 protein: CASSPRQGGYGTEAFF

clone size: NA
D gene: NA
V gene: TRBV4-2
J gene: TRBJ2-7
CDR3 DNA: TGTGCCAGCAGCCAAGCCAGGGTGTCCTACGAGCAGTACTTC
CDR3 protein: CASSQARVSYEQYF

clone size: few
D gene: NA
V gene: TRBV19
J gene: TRBJ1-4
CDR3 DNA: TGTGCCAGTACCCCTCAGGGACATGTTTCGTTCCGCAACGAAAATGAAAAACTGTTTTTT
CDR3 protein: CASTPQGHVSFRNENEKLFF

clone size: few
D gene: TRBD1
V gene: TRBV27
J gene: TRBJ2-1
CDR3 DNA: TGTGCCAGCAGAACCGGGACAGGGGGCTGGAATGAGCAGTTCTTC
CDR3 protein: CASRTGTGGWNEQFF

clone size: NA
D gene: NA
V gene: TRBV4-2
J gene: TRBJ2-1
CDR3 DNA: TGTGCCAGCAGCCTCCCACTCGAATCCTACAATGAGCAGTTCTTC
CDR3 protein: CASSLPLESYNEQFF

clone size: few
D gene: TRBD1
V gene: TRBV30
J gene: TRBJ1-5
CDR3 DNA: TGTGCCTGGAGTGTACAAACAGGGGTTCAGCCCCAGCATTTT
CDR3 protein: CAWSVQTGVQPQHF